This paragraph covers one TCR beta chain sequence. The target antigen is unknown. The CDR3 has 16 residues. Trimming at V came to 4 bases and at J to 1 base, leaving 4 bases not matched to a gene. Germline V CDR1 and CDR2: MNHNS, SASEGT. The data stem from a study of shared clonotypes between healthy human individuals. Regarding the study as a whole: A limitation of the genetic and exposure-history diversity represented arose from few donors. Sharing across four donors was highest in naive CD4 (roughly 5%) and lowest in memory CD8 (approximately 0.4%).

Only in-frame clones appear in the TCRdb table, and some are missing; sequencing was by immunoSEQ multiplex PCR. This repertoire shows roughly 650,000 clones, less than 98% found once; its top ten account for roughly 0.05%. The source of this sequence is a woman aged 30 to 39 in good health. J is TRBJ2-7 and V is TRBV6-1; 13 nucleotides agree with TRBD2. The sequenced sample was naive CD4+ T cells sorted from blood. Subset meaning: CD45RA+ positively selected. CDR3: CASSGGLAGVSYEQYF. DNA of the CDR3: TGTGCCAGCAGTGGCGGACTAGCGGGAGTATCCTACGAGCAGTACTTC.